This T cell receptor beta chain stems from a study of blood T cell repertoires in COVID-19. Study details: Italy, Spain and the United States were the sources of the convalescent and acute COVID-19 samples. Sources were T cells, B-cell-depleted T cells, or PBMCs; the material itself was cDNA or gDNA.

Germline trimming cut 5 bases from V and 3 bases from J; bases unmatched to any gene: 11. Per the germline V gene, CDR1 is SGHVS and CDR2 is FNYEAQ. The CDR3 is made up of 18 amino acids. Per the original methods: From reference gene primer amplification, estimates of nucleated cell counts were derived. The data were produced by immunoSEQ multiplex PCR, yet TCRdb's version contains in-frame clones alone and is incomplete. That table is the source of V, J and clone size, and D and trimming were worked out from the DNA. The sample consists of some 70,000 clones, 86% of them appearing once. This TCR derives from a young man with acute or convalescent COVID-19. The chain is built from TRBV7-6 and TRBJ2-7; 15 positions agree with TRBD2. What was sequenced was peripheral blood. The CDR3 loop reads CASSGGLAGGPINYEQYF. CDR3 DNA sequence: TGTGCCAGCAGCGGAGGACTAGCGGGAGGGCCGATAAACTACGAGCAGTACTTC.